The 24 T cell receptor beta chains given below trace back to one sample, sequenced in a study of Graves' ophthalmopathy and Graves' hyperthyroidism. Amplifying from RNA transcripts, the study obtained TCR beta CDR3 regions. HTBI primers were used in a first-round RT-PCR, which preceded a second-round multiplex PCR. TCRdb analysed the multiplex PCR reads with MiXCR anew, one entry per CDR3 protein. The profile shows hundreds of thousands of distinct CDR3 sequences, less than 55% of them singletons. The sequencing sample was made of peripheral blood. These receptors originate from an adult man with Graves' ophthalmopathy.

The chain couples TRBV4-1 to TRBJ2-2, with 8 bases that match TRBD2. V gave up 1 base and J gave up 1 base; unmatched junction bases: 5. The germline CDR1 and CDR2 sequences are MGHRA and YSYEKL. There are 17 residues in the CDR3. This CDR3 is CASSQVIAGMNTGELFF. The CDR3, as DNA: TGCGCCAGCAGCCAAGTGATAGCGGGGATGAACACCGGGGAGCTGTTTTTT.

The CDR3 here is CSARDKGQGSYEQYF. The CDR3 DNA sequence: TGCAGTGCTAGAGACAAGGGACAGGGGTCCTACGAGCAGTACTTC. The rearrangement joins TRBV20-1 to TRBJ2-7; 10 nucleotides line up with TRBD1. Germline V gene lookup returns CDR1 DFQATT and CDR2 SNEGSKA (reference sequence). The CDR3 is made up of 15 amino acids. The V and J ends lost 0 bases and 1 base, in that order; junction bases with no gene match: 3.

This clonotype has just a few counts. The V gene is TRBV7-9, the J gene TRBJ1-2; TRBD1 aligns across 11 bases. The CDR3 length is 15 residues. The V gene end was trimmed by 0 bases and the J gene end by 8 bases; junction bases not matched to a gene: 5. CDR1 and CDR2 (germline): SEHNR, FQNEAQ (reference sequence). CDR3 residues: CASSLAGQGAKGYTF. The CDR3 DNA reads as TGTGCCAGCAGCTTAGCCGGACAGGGGGCGAAGGGCTACACCTTC.

This clonotype was counted many times. The rearrangement joins TRBV2 to TRBJ1-5; D remains unclear. In germline, CDR1 is SNHLY, CDR2 FYNNEI. Deletions cut 7 bases from V and 5 bases from J, with 12 bases between. The CDR3 totals 13 residues. In DNA, the CDR3 is TGTGCCAGCAACTCCCTAACTGATCAGCCCCAGCATTTT. This encodes CASNSLTDQPQHF.

This clonotype has more than one count but fewer than ten. The chain couples TRBV5-6 to TRBJ1-6; 7 nucleotides agree with TRBD1. The CDR3 is 15 residues long. Losses at the gene ends were 9 bases for V and 4 bases for J; bases not matched to a gene: 10. The V gene's germline CDR1 is SGHDT and CDR2 YYEEEE. The CDR3 bases are TGTGCCACACCGAGGGGGCGAAATTATAATTCACCCCTCCACTTT. Translating gives CATPRGRNYNSPLHF.

This clonotype was recorded a few times. This chain joins TRBV29-1 and TRBJ2-7; tentative D call: TRBD2 (6 bases). The V and J ends lost 5 bases and 0 bases respectively, with 14 bases between them. Germline values: CDR1 SQVTM, CDR2 ANQGSEA. The CDR3 covers 14 residues. The CDR3 protein is CSVIPGTGSYEQYF. The CDR3 nucleotides are TGCAGCGTTATACCCGGGACTGGCTCCTACGAGCAGTACTTC.

This chain uses TRBV7-2 with TRBJ1-1; 8 nucleotides match TRBD1. V shed 3 bases and J 2 bases; nucleotides not matched to a gene: 8. Germline V gene data show CDR1 as SGHTA and CDR2 as FQGNSA. CDR3 size: 16 residues. CDR3 loop: CASSLRTGSINTEAFF. CDR3 sequence (DNA): TGTGCCAGCAGCTTGCGGACAGGGAGTATTAACACTGAAGCTTTCTTT.

The V call is TRBV9, the J call TRBJ2-7; TRBD1 matches 7 bases. Germline V gene data show CDR1 as SGDLS and CDR2 as YYNGEE. Trimming cost V 4 bases and J 2 bases; bases outside gene matches: 9. The CDR3 totals 15 residues. The CDR3 DNA follows: TGTGCCAGCAGCTTGGCCCGACAGGGCCCCTACGAGCAGTACTTC. Protein sequence: CASSLARQGPYEQYF.

The V and J genes are TRBV19 and TRBJ2-2; D gene uncertain. The CDR3 consists of 10 residues. Germline CDR1 is LNHDA and CDR2 is SQIVND (reference sequence). Trimming pared 10 bases from V and 6 bases from J, leaving 6 bases between. The CDR3 nucleotides read TGTGCCACCTCGGCCGGGGAGCTGTTTTTT. It encodes CATSAGELFF.

This clonotype was seen only a few times. The chain recombines TRBV6-6 with TRBJ2-5, with D tentatively TRBD2 (6 bases). Between the trimmed V and J ends, which lost 2 bases and 5 bases, there was a span of 12 bases. Looked up from germline, CDR1 is MNHNY and CDR2 is SVGAGI (reference sequence). This CDR3 has 14 residues. In nucleotides, the CDR3 is TGTGCCAGCAGTTACAACCCAGGGAGGGAGACCCAGTACTTC. Its protein product is CASSYNPGRETQYF.

In this sample, this clonotype turned up many times. The V gene is TRBV2, the J gene TRBJ2-5; D not resolved. Per the germline V gene, CDR1 is SNHLY and CDR2 is FYNNEI. V lost 6 bases to trimming and J lost 5 bases, with 19 bases between them. The CDR3 has 15 amino acids. The DNA of the CDR3 is TGTGCCAGCAGCGTCGGAACCAGTTCCCGTGAGACCCAGTACTTC. It specifies CASSVGTSSRETQYF.

The chain joins TRBV7-2 to TRBJ2-2, with D possibly TRBD1 on 5 matching bases. The germline CDR1 and CDR2 sequences are SGHTA and FQGNSA. Trimming removed 5 bases from V and 5 bases from J, with 6 bases in between. This CDR3 spans 12 amino acids. For the CDR3, the DNA is TGTGCCAGCAGCCGACAGACCGGGGAGCTGTTTTTT. Protein sequence: CASSRQTGELFF.

This chain uses TRBV7-9 with TRBJ2-5; D ambiguous. Per the germline V gene, CDR1 is SEHNR and CDR2 is FQNEAQ (reference sequence). This CDR3 contains 14 residues. Trimming cost V 2 bases and J 5 bases, with 12 bases left between them. Here the CDR3 DNA reads TGTGCCAGCAGCTTACAGTTTACTCTCGAGACCCAGTACTTC. Protein sequence: CASSLQFTLETQYF.

The chain combines TRBV7-9 with TRBJ2-7; no firm D call. The germline gives CDR1 SEHNR, CDR2 FQNEAQ (reference sequence). V was cut by 2 bases and J by 0 bases, with 11 bases left in between. The CDR3 has 15 amino acids. CDR3 DNA: TGTGCCAGCAGCTTAAACAGCTTCAGCTCCTACGAGCAGTACTTC. It yields the protein CASSLNSFSSYEQYF.

The V and J genes are TRBV7-9 and TRBJ2-5; D might be TRBD1 (6 bases). The CDR3 length is 14 residues. CDR1 and CDR2 (germline): SEHNR, FQNEAQ (reference sequence). The V end lost 5 bases, the J end lost 1 base, and 11 bases lay between the germline ends. CDR3 residues: CASSGWDTQETQYF. The DNA of the CDR3 is TGTGCCAGCAGCGGATGGGACACCCAAGAGACCCAGTACTTC.

The rearrangement uses TRBV29-1 and TRBJ2-7, with TRBD2 as a possible D gene (5 bases). The CDR3 is 10 residues long. V was pared by 6 bases and J by 6 bases, with 9 bases between. Germline V CDR1 and CDR2: SQVTM, ANQGSEA. CDR3 nucleotides: TGCAGCGTACGGGGTAGCGAGCAGTACTTC. This sequence encodes CSVRGSEQYF.

The chain uses TRBV20-1 and TRBJ2-5, with D possibly being TRBD1 (6 bases). This CDR3 is 13 amino acids long. Trimming cost V 2 bases and J 4 bases, with 11 bases left between them. Germline loops: CDR1 DFQATT, CDR2 SNEGSKA (reference sequence). The CDR3 loop reads CSARKTGRETQYF. CDR3 sequence (DNA): TGCAGTGCTAGAAAAACAGGGAGAGAGACCCAGTACTTC.

The V gene is TRBV2, the J gene TRBJ1-2, with D possibly matching TRBD1 (6 bases). Germline CDR1 SNHLY, CDR2 FYNNEI. The germline V and J ends were trimmed by 6 bases and 8 bases, with 13 bases remaining between them. This CDR3 is 12 amino acids long. CDR3 region: CASSASGAGYTF. The CDR3 DNA sequence: TGTGCCAGCAGCGCCTCAGGGGCCGGCTACACCTTC.

This clonotype was counted only a few times. The chain's CDR3 is CASSDRDIINEKLFF. DNA for the CDR3: TGTGCCAGCAGTGACCGGGACATCATTAATGAAAAACTGTTTTTT. This chain connects TRBV6-1 to TRBJ1-4; TRBD1 is a possible D gene (6 bases). The length of the CDR3 is 15 residues. Germline CDR1 reads MNHNS; CDR2 reads SASEGT. V lost 3 bases and J lost 4, with 12 bases in between.

This clonotype has more than one count but fewer than ten. This chain joins TRBV12-3 or TRBV12-4 and TRBJ1-2, with TRBD1 identical over 7 bases. J gave up 3 bases and V 7 bases, and 20 bases lay outside the gene matches. CDR3 length equals 18 residues. The CDR3 DNA is TGTGCCAGCACCAAGGGGCCCACAGGGGTGGGGTATGACTATGGCTACACCTTC. Translation gives CASTKGPTGVGYDYGYTF.

The chain links TRBV5-1 to TRBJ1-1; D is possibly TRBD1 (6 bases). Trimming left V 4 bases short and J 3 bases short, with 10 bases between. This CDR3 contains 13 residues. Per germline, CDR1 SGHRS and CDR2 YFSETQ. The CDR3 DNA sequence: TGCGCCAGCAGCCGTAACAGGGACACTGAAGCTTTCTTT. This encodes CASSRNRDTEAFF. Combining the CDR3 with reference TRBV5-1 and TRBJ1-1 gives the whole variable domain KAGVTQTPRYLIKTRGQQVTLSCSPISGHRSVSWYQQTPGQGLQFLFEYFSETQRNKGNFPGRFSGRQFSNSRSEMNVSTLELGDSALYLCASSRNRDTEAFFGQGTRLTVV.

On this clonotype: A clone one base away is much larger, so this may be a read error. The genes are TRBV9 and TRBJ2-5; a weak D match, TRBD1 (5 bases). The last part of the DNA fits TRBJ2-7 better; the J call may be wrong. CDR1 and CDR2 (germline): SGDLS, YYNGEE. CDR3 length: 13 amino acids. CDR3 protein: CAGSVDSSYEQYF. CDR3 coding DNA: TGTGCCGGCAGCGTCGACAGCTCCTACGAGCAGTACTTC.

This clonotype was recorded many times. This chain links TRBV7-2 with TRBJ1-2; D gene unclear. This CDR3 spans 11 amino acids. Germline loops: CDR1 SGHTA, CDR2 FQGNSA. Trimming pared 3 bases from V and 10 bases from J, leaving 9 bases between. The CDR3 loop is CASSLITDYTF. Here the CDR3 DNA reads TGTGCCAGCAGCTTGATCACAGACTACACCTTC.

This clonotype was picked up a small number of times. V gene TRBV10-2 combines with J gene TRBJ1-6; D call uncertain. CDR3 length: 13 amino acids. Germline V gene data show CDR1 as WSHSY and CDR2 as SAAADI. With 4 bases removed from V and 10 bases from J, the gap between germline ends came to 11 bases. The CDR3 is CASSAGRLSPLHF. The CDR3 nucleotides read TGCGCCAGCAGTGCTGGCAGGTTATCACCCCTCCACTTT.